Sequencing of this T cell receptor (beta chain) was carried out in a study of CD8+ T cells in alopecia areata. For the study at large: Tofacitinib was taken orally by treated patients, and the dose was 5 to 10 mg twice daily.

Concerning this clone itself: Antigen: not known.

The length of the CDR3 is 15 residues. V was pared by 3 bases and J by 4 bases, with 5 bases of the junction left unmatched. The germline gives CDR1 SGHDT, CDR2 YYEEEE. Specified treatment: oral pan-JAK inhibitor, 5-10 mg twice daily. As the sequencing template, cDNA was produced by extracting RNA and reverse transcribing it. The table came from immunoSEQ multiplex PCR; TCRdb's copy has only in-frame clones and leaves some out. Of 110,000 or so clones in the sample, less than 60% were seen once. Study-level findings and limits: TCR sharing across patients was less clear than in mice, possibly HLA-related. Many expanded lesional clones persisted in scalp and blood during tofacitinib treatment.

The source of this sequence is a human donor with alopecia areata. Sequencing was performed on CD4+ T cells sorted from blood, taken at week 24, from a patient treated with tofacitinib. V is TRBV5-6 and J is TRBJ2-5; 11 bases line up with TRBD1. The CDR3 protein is CASSYGTGGRETQYF. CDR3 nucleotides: TGTGCCAGCAGCTATGGGACAGGGGGACGAGAGACCCAGTACTTC.